The 25 T cell receptor beta chains below were found in one sample sequenced in a study of regulatory T cells in long-lasting Graves disease. The time point: newly diagnosed GD, antithyroid drugs for less than 3 months. Following extraction of RNA from PBMCs, that RNA was used to make the TCR library. Arm-PCR with iRepertoire HTBI primers amplified the CDR3 regions for these TCR beta libraries. TCRdb used MiXCR to reprocess the multiplex PCR reads, holding one entry per CDR3 protein. The sample lists 350,000 to 450,000 distinct CDR3 sequences; around 16% were seen once. Separately, the same data were catalogued under a study of T cells in Graves' hyperthyroidism and ophthalmopathy.

The specimen was peripheral blood mononuclear cells (PBMCs), collected at new diagnosis, from a patient treated with antithyroid drugs. The receptors shown here come from a woman between 40 and 55 years old with Graves disease.

This clonotype was recorded at least ten times. The chain couples TRBV7-9 to TRBJ2-5; no clear D. Germline CDR1 reads SEHNR; CDR2 reads FQNEAQ (reference sequence). The V end lost 1 base, the J end lost 4 bases, and 4 bases lay between the germline ends. This CDR3 contains 12 residues. CDR3 sequence reads: CASSLVAETQYF. The CDR3 DNA follows: TGTGCCAGCAGCTTAGTGGCAGAGACCCAGTACTTC.

This chain connects TRBV19 to TRBJ2-3, with 7 bases that match TRBD1. Trimming at V came to 3 bases and at J to 2 bases, leaving 5 bases not matched to a gene. Germline lookup yields CDR1 LNHDA and CDR2 SQIVND (reference sequence). The CDR3 consists of 15 residues. CDR3 residues: CASSMAGGHTDTQYF. The CDR3 DNA reads as TGTGCCAGTAGTATGGCAGGGGGACACACAGATACGCAGTATTTT.

The V gene is TRBV20-1, the J gene TRBJ2-5; tentative D call: TRBD2 (5 bases). CDR3 size: 12 residues. Germline V gene lookup returns CDR1 DFQATT and CDR2 SNEGSKA (reference sequence). V lost 4 bases, J lost 5 bases, and 11 bases lay in between. CDR3 loop: CSATSRGETQYF. CDR3 DNA sequence: TGCAGTGCTACGTCTAGAGGGGAGACCCAGTACTTC.

This clonotype occurred a few times. This chain links TRBV2 with TRBJ2-6; no reliable D call. CDR3 size: 15 residues. Germline values: CDR1 SNHLY, CDR2 FYNNEI. The V end lost 6 bases, the J end lost 3 bases, and 12 bases lay between the germline ends. The CDR3 DNA sequence: TGTGCCAGCAGCTTACATGGGGATGGGGCCAACGTCCTGACTTTC. Translating gives CASSLHGDGANVLTF.

Many counts were recorded for this clonotype. The chain is built from TRBV5-1 and TRBJ2-1; D not certain. The germline CDR1 and CDR2 sequences are SGHRS and YFSETQ. V was pared by 1 base and J by 10 bases, with 15 bases between. CDR3 size: 14 residues. The CDR3 reads CASSLNSVIREQFF. In nucleotides, the CDR3 is TGCGCCAGCAGCTTGAACAGCGTTATTAGGGAGCAGTTCTTC.

Many counts were recorded for this clonotype. V usage is TRBV7-8 and J usage is TRBJ1-4; 8 nucleotides align to TRBD1. Germline V lookup: CDR1 SGHVS, CDR2 FQNEAQ. The CDR3 runs to 16 residues. V dropped 5 bases and J dropped 0; count of bases not matched to a gene: 5. The CDR3 protein is CASSPAGGPTNEKLFF. In nucleotides, the CDR3 is TGTGCCAGCAGCCCCGCAGGGGGCCCAACTAATGAAAAACTGTTTTTT.

This clonotype was counted at least ten times. The CDR3 here is CASSESSGITEAFF. The CDR3 DNA is TGTGCCAGCAGTGAGTCGTCAGGGATAACTGAAGCTTTCTTT. The rearrangement links TRBV2 to TRBJ1-1; D perhaps matches TRBD1 (5 bases). The V gene's germline CDR1 is SNHLY and CDR2 FYNNEI. The ends were cut back, 3 bases at V and 5 bases at J, with 13 bases in the middle. The CDR3 consists of 14 residues.

This clonotype was observed a few times. This chain links TRBV6-2 or TRBV6-3 with TRBJ1-2; no reliable D call. The V and J ends lost 6 bases and 4 bases respectively, with 12 bases between them. CDR3 size: 13 residues. CDR1 MNHEY and CDR2 SVGEGT come from the germline V gene. The CDR3 DNA sequence: TGTGCCAGCAGCGTGGGTTGGGTCTATGGCTACACCTTC. Protein product: CASSVGWVYGYTF.

The chain employs TRBV19 and TRBJ2-5, with TRBD2 as a possible D gene (6 bases). With 5 bases removed from V and 2 bases from J, the gap between germline ends came to 18 bases. Germline V gene data show CDR1 as LNHDA and CDR2 as SQIVND (reference sequence). The CDR3 contains 16 residues. The CDR3 loop reads CASSVLLAKEQETQYF. CDR3 coding DNA: TGTGCCAGTAGTGTTTTACTAGCTAAGGAACAAGAGACCCAGTACTTC.

This clonotype was seen repeatedly, ten times or more. The rearrangement uses TRBV30 and TRBJ2-1, with D perhaps TRBD1 or TRBD2 (5 bases each). Germline CDR1 and CDR2: GTSNPN and SVGIG (reference sequence). The CDR3 runs 13 residues. With 8 bases removed from V and 1 base from J, the gap between germline ends came to 12 bases. CDR3 DNA: TGTGCCCTGGATGGGGGATCCTACAATGAGCAGTTCTTC. Translation gives CALDGGSYNEQFF. Together with reference TRBV30 and TRBJ2-1, the CDR3 gives the full variable domain: SQTIHQWPATLVQPVGSPLSLECTVEGTSNPNLYWYRQAAGRGLQLLFYSVGIGQISSEVPQNLSASRPQDRQFILSSKKLLLSDSGFYLCALDGGSYNEQFFGPGTRLTVL.

There are a few counts of this clonotype. The chain combines TRBV3-1 with TRBJ2-1; TRBD2 matches 10 bases. The germline CDR1 and CDR2 sequences are LGHDT and YNNKEL (reference sequence). The CDR3 covers 16 residues. Germline trimming cut 4 bases from V and 2 bases from J; bases unmatched to any gene: 5. The CDR3 DNA follows: TGTGCCAGCAGCCCGGAACTAGCGGGGACCTACAATGAGCAGTTCTTC. The encoded protein is CASSPELAGTYNEQFF.

In this sample, this clonotype turned up many times. The chain has TRBV12-3 or TRBV12-4 and TRBJ1-4; D ambiguous. There are 13 residues in the CDR3. V lost 1 base to trimming and J lost 5 bases, with 5 bases between them. CDR3 in DNA: TGTGCCAGCAGTTTAGGTTTAAATGAAAAACTGTTTTTT. Protein product: CASSLGLNEKLFF.

V gene TRBV6-1 combines with J gene TRBJ2-1; D is unclear. Trimming left V 7 bases short and J 5 bases short, with 18 bases between. The CDR3 covers 15 residues. The V gene's germline CDR1 is MNHNS and CDR2 SASEGT. This chain's CDR3 is CASKRVGNSDNEQFF. CDR3 bases: TGTGCCAGCAAAAGGGTAGGGAATTCTGACAATGAGCAGTTCTTC.

V gene TRBV11-2 combines with J gene TRBJ2-3, with a weak D call TRBD2 (6 bases). The CDR3 is 19 amino acids. V was trimmed by 6 bases and J by 3 bases, leaving 28 bases between them. CDR1 SGHAT and CDR2 FQNNGV come from the germline V gene. CDR3 sequence: CASRDWGRIIRGITDTQYF. CDR3 nucleotide sequence: TGTGCCAGCAGGGACTGGGGCAGGATCATCCGGGGGATAACAGATACGCAGTATTTT.

This clonotype was detected many times. The chain recombines TRBV3-1 with TRBJ2-1; tentative D call: TRBD1 (6 bases). Germline loops: CDR1 LGHDT, CDR2 YNNKEL (reference sequence). This CDR3 spans 14 amino acids. Trimming stripped 3 bases from V and 9 bases from J, with 15 bases between. CDR3 loop: CASSHLRDTLEQFF. CDR3 DNA sequence: TGTGCCAGCAGCCATCTCCGGGACACGCTTGAGCAGTTCTTC.

This clonotype was recorded many times. The chain recombines TRBV20-1 with TRBJ2-5; 12 bases fit TRBD2. The CDR3 consists of 14 residues. From germline, CDR1 is DFQATT and CDR2 SNEGSKA (reference sequence). The ends lost 4 bases at V and 5 bases at J; junction bases unmatched: 5. The CDR3 loop reads CSAMLAGGRETQYF. The CDR3, as DNA: TGCAGTGCTATGCTAGCGGGAGGGCGGGAGACCCAGTACTTC.

This clonotype has ten or more counts. The chain uses TRBV13 and TRBJ2-4, with D perhaps assigned TRBD1 or TRBD2 (5 bases each). The length of the CDR3 is 16 residues. Between the trimmed V and J ends, which lost 5 bases and 3 bases, there was a span of 17 bases. The germline V gene encodes CDR1 PRHDT and CDR2 FYEKMQ (reference sequence). The CDR3 DNA reads as TGTGCCAGCAGCCCCTTTGGGGGAGTTGGCAAAAACATTCAGTACTTC. This codes for CASSPFGGVGKNIQYF. The variable domain in full, with the rest retrieved from reference TRBV13 and TRBJ2-4, is AAGVIQSPRHLIKEKRETATLKCYPIPRHDTVYWYQQGPGQDPQFLISFYEKMQSDKGSIPDRFSAQQFSDYHSELNMSSLELGDSALYFCASSPFGGVGKNIQYFGAGTRLSVL.

This clonotype was counted ten times or more. The chain is built from TRBV2 and TRBJ2-7, with D possibly TRBD2 on 6 matching bases. The germline CDR1 and CDR2 sequences are SNHLY and FYNNEI. The ends were cut back, 6 bases at V and 5 bases at J, with 20 bases in the middle. The CDR3 loop spans 15 amino acids. CDR3 coding DNA: TGTGCCAGCAGGGGCTCGGGGGATGGATTCCACGAGCAGTACTTC. This sequence encodes CASRGSGDGFHEQYF.

Many counts were recorded for this clonotype. The chain joins TRBV28 to TRBJ2-2, with 11 bases matching TRBD2. The CDR3 runs 16 residues. V lost 8 bases to trimming and J lost 0 bases; unmatched junction nucleotides: 5. CDR1 MDHEN and CDR2 SYDVKM come from the germline V gene. CDR3 loop: CASGLTSGTNTGELFF. The CDR3 nucleotides read TGTGCCAGCGGCCTGACTAGCGGGACGAACACCGGGGAGCTGTTTTTT.

The sample holds many counts of this clonotype. The V call is TRBV2, the J call TRBJ2-7; D is ambiguous. The CDR3 runs to 12 residues. V lost 6 bases and J lost 0, with 6 bases in between. CDR1 and CDR2 from the germline V gene are SNHLY and FYNNEI. The CDR3 DNA sequence: TGTGCCAGCAGCGGTGACTCCTACGAGCAGTACTTC. Its protein is CASSGDSYEQYF.

This clonotype was detected only a few times. The V gene is TRBV20-1, the J gene TRBJ2-5; possibly TRBD2 for D (5 bases). The germline V gene has CDR1 DFQATT and CDR2 SNEGSKA (reference sequence). V gave up 2 bases and J gave up 9 bases, with 13 bases separating them. The CDR3 spans 12 residues. Written as DNA, the CDR3 is TGCAGTGCTAGAAAGGACTCCCAGGCCCAGTACTTC. Protein product: CSARKDSQAQYF.

As concerns this clonotype: It is likely a read error, because the conserved phenylalanine at the end of the CDR3 is missing. The rearrangement links TRBV7-8 to TRBJ1-1; D remains unclear. The ends were cut back, 4 bases at V and 4 bases at J, with 7 bases in the middle. The CDR3 loop spans 12 amino acids. Germline CDR1 is SGHVS and CDR2 is FQNEAQ. CDR3 DNA: TGTGCCAGCAGCTCTCACAGCACTGAAGCTTTCTCT. Amino acid sequence: CASSSHSTEAFS.

V gene TRBV6-1 combines with J gene TRBJ1-4; D unclear. Germline CDR1 and CDR2: MNHNS and SASEGT. The length of the CDR3 is 15 residues. Trimming pared 6 bases from V and 8 bases from J, leaving 19 bases between. The CDR3 bases are TGTGCCAGCAGGCGAACCGGGAGCTCTGAGGAAAAACTGTTTTTT. This gives the protein CASRRTGSSEEKLFF.

The chain links TRBV3-1 to TRBJ2-2; TRBD1 agrees at 7 bases. With 7 bases clipped from V and 0 bases from J, the junction kept 5 bases outside the gene matches. Germline-derived CDR1 and CDR2 are LGHDT and YNNKEL (reference sequence). This CDR3 contains 15 residues. The CDR3 protein is CASTSGTANTGELFF. The DNA of the CDR3 is TGTGCCAGCACCTCAGGGACAGCGAACACCGGGGAGCTGTTTTTT.

This sequence joins TRBV24-1 and TRBJ1-4; unclear D gene. There are 13 residues in the CDR3. Germline V lookup: CDR1 KGHDR, CDR2 SFDVKD. CDR3 sequence (DNA): TGTGCGACCTCCGGCGTCGGGGATGAAAAACTGTTTTTT. Residues: CATSGVGDEKLFF.